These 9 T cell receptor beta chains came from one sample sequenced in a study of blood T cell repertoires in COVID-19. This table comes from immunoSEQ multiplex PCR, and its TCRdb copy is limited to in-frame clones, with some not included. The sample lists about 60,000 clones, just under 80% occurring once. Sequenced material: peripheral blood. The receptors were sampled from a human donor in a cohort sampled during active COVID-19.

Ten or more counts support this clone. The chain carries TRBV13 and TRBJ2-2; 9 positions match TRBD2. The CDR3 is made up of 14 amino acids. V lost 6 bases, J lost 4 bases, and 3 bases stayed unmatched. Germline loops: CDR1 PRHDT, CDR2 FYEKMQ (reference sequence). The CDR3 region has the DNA TGTGCCAGCAGGGGACTAGCTGGCACCGGGGAGCTGTTTTTT. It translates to CASRGLAGTGELFF. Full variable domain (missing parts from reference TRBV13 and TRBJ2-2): AAGVIQSPRHLIKEKRETATLKCYPIPRHDTVYWYQQGPGQDPQFLISFYEKMQSDKGSIPDRFSAQQFSDYHSELNMSSLELGDSALYFCASRGLAGTGELFFGEGSRLTVL.

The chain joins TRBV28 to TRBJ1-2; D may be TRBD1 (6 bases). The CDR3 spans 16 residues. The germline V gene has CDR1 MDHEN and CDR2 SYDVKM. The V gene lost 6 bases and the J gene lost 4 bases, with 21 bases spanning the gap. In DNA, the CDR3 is TGTGCCAGCAGGACGATCCGGGACACTAGAGCCTATGGCTACACCTTC. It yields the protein CASRTIRDTRAYGYTF.

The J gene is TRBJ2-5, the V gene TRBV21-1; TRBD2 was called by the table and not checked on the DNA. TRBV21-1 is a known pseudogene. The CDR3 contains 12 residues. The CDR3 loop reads CASRLARETQYF. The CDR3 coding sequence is TGTGCCAGCCGACTAGCTCGAGAGACCCAGTACTTC.

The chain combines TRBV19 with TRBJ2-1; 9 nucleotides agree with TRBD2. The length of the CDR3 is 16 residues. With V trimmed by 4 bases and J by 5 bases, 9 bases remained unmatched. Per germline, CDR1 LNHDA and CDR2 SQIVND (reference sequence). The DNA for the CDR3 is TGTGCCAGTAGTAGACAAGGGACTAGCAGAAACAATGAGCAGTTCTTC. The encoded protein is CASSRQGTSRNNEQFF.

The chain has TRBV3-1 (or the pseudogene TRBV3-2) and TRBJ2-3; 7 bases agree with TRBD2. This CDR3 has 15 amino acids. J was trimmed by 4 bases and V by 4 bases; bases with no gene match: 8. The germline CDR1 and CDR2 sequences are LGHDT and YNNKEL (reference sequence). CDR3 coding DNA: TGTGCCAGCAGCCCCTCGCGAGGGAGGGCAGATACGCAGTATTTT. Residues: CASSPSRGRADTQYF.

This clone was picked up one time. CDR3 region: CASSAYSGSLTDTQYF. CDR3 bases: TGCGCCAGCAGCGCCTATAGCGGGAGCCTAACAGATACGCAGTATTTT. This chain links TRBV5-1 with TRBJ2-3; 9 nucleotides line up with TRBD2. The CDR3 length is 16 residues. The V gene's germline CDR1 is SGHRS and CDR2 YFSETQ. V shed 4 bases, J shed 3 bases, and the junction held 9 bases outside the gene matches.

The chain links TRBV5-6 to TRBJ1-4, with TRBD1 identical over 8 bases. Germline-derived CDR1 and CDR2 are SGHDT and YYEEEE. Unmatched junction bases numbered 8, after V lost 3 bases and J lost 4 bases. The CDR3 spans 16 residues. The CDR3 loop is CASSWGQAGGNEKLFF. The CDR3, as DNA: TGTGCCAGCAGCTGGGGACAGGCCGGCGGTAATGAAAAACTGTTTTTT.

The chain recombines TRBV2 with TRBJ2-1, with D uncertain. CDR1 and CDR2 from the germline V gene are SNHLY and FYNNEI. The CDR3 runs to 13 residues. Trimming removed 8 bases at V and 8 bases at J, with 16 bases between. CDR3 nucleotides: TGTGCCAGCGCTGGAACGGGTGGAGATGAGCAGTTCTTC. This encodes CASAGTGGDEQFF.

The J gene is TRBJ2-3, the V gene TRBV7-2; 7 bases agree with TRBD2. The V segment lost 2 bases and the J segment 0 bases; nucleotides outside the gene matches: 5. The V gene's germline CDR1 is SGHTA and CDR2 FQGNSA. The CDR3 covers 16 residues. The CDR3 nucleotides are TGTGCCAGCAGCTTAAACGGGGGGTCTAGCACAGATACGCAGTATTTT. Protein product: CASSLNGGSSTDTQYF. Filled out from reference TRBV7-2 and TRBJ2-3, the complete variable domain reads GAGVSQSPSNKVTEKGKDVELRCDPISGHTALYWYRQSLGQGLEFLIYFQGNSAPDKSGLPSDRFSAERTGGSVSTLTIQRTQQEDSAVYLCASSLNGGSSTDTQYFGPGTRLTVL.